Sequencing of this T cell receptor beta chain was carried out in a study of tumor-infiltrating lymphocytes in primary liver carcinoma. Across the whole study: The patient group consisted of men and women aged 30 to 69 years. The tumors ranged from roughly 4 to 11 cm across and fell within stage T1-T3 N0M0. General observations from the study: Against blood, tumors held a significantly higher top-250-clone fraction (p = 0.039). There was no comparison of CD4+ and CD8+ repertoires, as samples were bulk unsorted.

This clonotype was detected many times. The antigen remains unidentified. With a constant-region primer, TCR beta cDNA was made from 400 to 550 ng of total RNA. Amplification in three nested multiplex PCR rounds with slightly modified ARM-PCR gave rise to TCR beta libraries. Running roughly 10 cycles apiece, the first two PCR rounds relied on TRBV1-TRBV30 forward primers together with a C-beta reverse primer. Each CDR3 protein gets one entry after TCRdb re-called the multiplex PCR reads with MiXCR. The sample consists of 310,000 or so distinct CDR3 sequences, roughly two thirds of them appearing once. Blood RNA was derived from unsorted whole blood, and germline DNA was extracted too. CDR3 length equals 15 residues. Trimming pared 1 base from V and 5 bases from J, leaving 11 bases between. The germline CDR1 and CDR2 sequences are MGHRA and YSYEKL.

The sequenced sample was peripheral blood. The receptor comes from a man aged 40-50 years with primary liver carcinoma and hepatitis B virus infection. The chain recombines TRBV4-1 with TRBJ1-4; D is possibly TRBD1 (6 bases). The CDR3 region has the DNA TGCGCCAGCAGCCAAGGAACAGGGCCCAATGAAAAACTGTTTTTT. This sequence encodes CASSQGTGPNEKLFF.